Listed below are T cell receptor beta chains from one sample, sequenced in a study of T cells after posttransplantation cyclophosphamide. TCRdb's copy holds only in-frame clones and misses some; the assay was immunoSEQ multiplex PCR. Of more than 15,000 clones listed, approximately 81% are singletons. The sequences come from PBMCs, collected after allogeneic stem cell transplant with calcineurin inhibitor and methotrexate. These receptors all come from a female patient aged 18 to 29 who received an allogeneic stem cell transplant from an unrelated donor, was CMV-positive, and had acute and chronic GVHD. Some T cells here may be from the graft donor. CDR3s include the opening cysteine and the closing phenylalanine or tryptophan. D genes are given only for firm matches. Clone size is given for some rows only: seen once, a few or many times, or a class if the clone is expanded.

clone_size: .
d_call: TRBD2
v_call: TRBV7-2
j_call: TRBJ2-1
cdr3_nt: TGTGCCAGCAGCCTTCGGGCGGGAGCCTACAATGAGCAGTTCTTC
cdr3_aa: CASSLRAGAYNEQFF

clone_size: .
d_call: TRBD1
v_call: TRBV19
j_call: TRBJ2-2
cdr3_nt: TGTGCCAGTAGTACCCAGACAGGGTTATGGACCGGGGAGCTGTTTTTT
cdr3_aa: CASSTQTGLWTGELFF

clone_size: once
d_call: .
v_call: TRBV28
j_call: TRBJ1-5
cdr3_nt: TGTGCCAGCAGTTTGCGGGGCCGGGGCAATCAGCCCCAGCATTTT
cdr3_aa: CASSLRGRGNQPQHF

clone_size: .
d_call: TRBD1
v_call: TRBV13
j_call: TRBJ2-7
cdr3_nt: TGTGCCAGCAGCTTTGAGGGGGCTTCCTACTACGAGCAGTACTTC
cdr3_aa: CASSFEGASYYEQYF

clone_size: once
d_call: .
v_call: TRBV6-6
j_call: TRBJ2-7
cdr3_nt: TGTGCCAGCAGTTACGGAGGCACACCCTCCTACGAGCAGTACTTC
cdr3_aa: CASSYGGTPSYEQYF

clone_size: .
d_call: .
v_call: TRBV9
j_call: TRBJ2-1
cdr3_nt: TGTGCCAGCAGCGTAGGCCTATATTCCTACAATGAGCAGTTCTTC
cdr3_aa: CASSVGLYSYNEQFF

clone_size: .
d_call: .
v_call: TRBV6-5
j_call: TRBJ2-2
cdr3_nt: TGTGCCAGCAGTTACTCGGTACTTGGCGGGGAGCTGTTTTTT
cdr3_aa: CASSYSVLGGELFF

clone_size: .
d_call: .
v_call: TRBV4-1
j_call: TRBJ1-3
cdr3_nt: TGCGCCAGCAGCCTACTCCCGGGAAGCGGTGGAAACACCATATATTTT
cdr3_aa: CASSLLPGSGGNTIYF

clone_size: .
d_call: TRBD2
v_call: TRBV7-9
j_call: TRBJ2-3
cdr3_nt: TGTGCCAGCAGCGCGGGGGGGCCGCGGTTCACAGATACGCAGTATTTT
cdr3_aa: CASSAGGPRFTDTQYF

clone_size: .
d_call: TRBD1
v_call: TRBV5-4
j_call: TRBJ1-1
cdr3_nt: TGTGCCAGCAGCTTGGGACAGGGGAAGACTGAAGCTTTCTTT
cdr3_aa: CASSLGQGKTEAFF

clone_size: .
d_call: TRBD2
v_call: TRBV5-4
j_call: TRBJ2-1
cdr3_nt: TGTGCCAGCAGCTTTGCCGGGACTAGCGGGAGGAACAATGAGCAGTTCTTC
cdr3_aa: CASSFAGTSGRNNEQFF

clone_size: few
d_call: TRBD2
v_call: TRBV6-1
j_call: TRBJ2-1
cdr3_nt: TGTGCCAGCAGTGATGGGGCTAGCGGTAATGAGCAGTTCTTC
cdr3_aa: CASSDGASGNEQFF

clone_size: .
d_call: TRBD1
v_call: TRBV5-1
j_call: TRBJ1-2
cdr3_nt: TGCGCCAGCAGCTTGGATTCAGGGGGCCACAATGGCTACACCTTC
cdr3_aa: CASSLDSGGHNGYTF

clone_size: .
d_call: .
v_call: TRBV30
j_call: TRBJ1-2
cdr3_nt: TGTGCCTGGAGGGGAGGGAATGTTGGCTACACCTTC
cdr3_aa: CAWRGGNVGYTF

clone_size: .
d_call: .
v_call: TRBV27
j_call: TRBJ2-1
cdr3_nt: TGTGCCAGCAGTTTAAGGGGCGTAGGGTACAATGAGCAGTTCTTC
cdr3_aa: CASSLRGVGYNEQFF

clone_size: .
d_call: TRBD1
v_call: TRBV6-1
j_call: TRBJ1-5
cdr3_nt: TGTGCCAGCAGTGAAGGGGCAGGGGGCGAACAGCCCCAGCATTTT
cdr3_aa: CASSEGAGGEQPQHF

clone_size: .
d_call: .
v_call: TRBV7-9
j_call: TRBJ2-1
cdr3_nt: TGTGCCAGCAGCTTCGACTACTCCTACAATGAGCAGTTCTTC
cdr3_aa: CASSFDYSYNEQFF

clone_size: few
d_call: TRBD2
v_call: TRBV7-2
j_call: TRBJ2-2
cdr3_nt: TGTGCCAGCAGCCCAGGGAGGGGGCTAGCGGGAGGAGAAGGGGAGCTGTTTTTT
cdr3_aa: CASSPGRGLAGGEGELFF

clone_size: .
d_call: .
v_call: TRBV12-5
j_call: TRBJ1-4
cdr3_nt: TGTGCTAGTGGTTTGTGGCAGGGTCAGACGAATGAAAAACTGTTTTTT
cdr3_aa: CASGLWQGQTNEKLFF

clone_size: .
d_call: TRBD1
v_call: TRBV19
j_call: TRBJ1-1
cdr3_nt: TGTGCCAGTAGTATTACAGGGGGCCCGAACACTGAAGCTTTCTTT
cdr3_aa: CASSITGGPNTEAFF

clone_size: .
d_call: TRBD2
v_call: TRBV11-3
j_call: TRBJ2-3
cdr3_nt: TGTGCCAGCAGCTCAGGACTTGCGGGAGTAACAGATACGCAGTATTTT
cdr3_aa: CASSSGLAGVTDTQYF

clone_size: once
d_call: TRBD1
v_call: TRBV7-9
j_call: TRBJ2-5
cdr3_nt: TGTGCCAGCAGCCCGACCGGGACAGTAGAAGAGACCCAGTACTTC
cdr3_aa: CASSPTGTVEETQYF

clone_size: .
d_call: TRBD1
v_call: TRBV19
j_call: TRBJ2-5
cdr3_nt: TGTGCCAGTAGGAGACAGGGGGCGCTTGGCAGCGTCTACTTC
cdr3_aa: CASRRQGALGSVYF

clone_size: .
d_call: .
v_call: TRBV6-1
j_call: TRBJ2-1
cdr3_nt: TGTGCCAGCAGTGAAGGACTAGCCTACAATGAGCAGTTCTTC
cdr3_aa: CASSEGLAYNEQFF

clone_size: .
d_call: TRBD2
v_call: TRBV5-6
j_call: TRBJ2-2
cdr3_nt: TGTGCCAGCAGCTTGGCCGCGGGAGGGCCCACCGGGGAGCTGTTTTTT
cdr3_aa: CASSLAAGGPTGELFF

clone_size: .
d_call: TRBD1
v_call: TRBV7-9
j_call: TRBJ2-7
cdr3_nt: TGTGCCAGCAGCCCGGGACAGGGAGGATTTCACGAGCAGTACTTC
cdr3_aa: CASSPGQGGFHEQYF

clone_size: .
d_call: .
v_call: TRBV27
j_call: TRBJ1-1
cdr3_nt: TGTGCCAGCAGTTCCTATCCCCTTTCAAGCAACACTGAAGCTTTCTTT
cdr3_aa: CASSSYPLSSNTEAFF

clone_size: few
d_call: TRBD1
v_call: TRBV5-1
j_call: TRBJ1-1
cdr3_nt: TGCGCCAGCAGCTTACAGGGGCGGGACACTGAAGCTTTCTTT
cdr3_aa: CASSLQGRDTEAFF